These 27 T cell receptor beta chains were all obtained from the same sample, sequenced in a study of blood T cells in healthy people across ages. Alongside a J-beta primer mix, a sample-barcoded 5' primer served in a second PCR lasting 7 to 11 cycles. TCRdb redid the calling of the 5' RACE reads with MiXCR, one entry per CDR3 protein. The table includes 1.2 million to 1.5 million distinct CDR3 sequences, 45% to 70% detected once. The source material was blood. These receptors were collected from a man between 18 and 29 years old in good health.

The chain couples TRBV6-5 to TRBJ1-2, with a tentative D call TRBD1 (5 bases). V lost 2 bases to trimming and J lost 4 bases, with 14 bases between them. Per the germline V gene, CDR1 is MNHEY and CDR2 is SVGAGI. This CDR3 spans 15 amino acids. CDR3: CASSYIAPGGYGYTF. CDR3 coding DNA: TGTGCCAGCAGTTACATCGCCCCCGGGGGCTATGGCTACACCTTC.

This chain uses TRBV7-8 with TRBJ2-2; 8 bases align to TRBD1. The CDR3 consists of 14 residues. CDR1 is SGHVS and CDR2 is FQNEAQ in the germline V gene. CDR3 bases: TGTGCGACTACAGGGGGAGCAGGCACCGGGGAGCTGTTTTTT. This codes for CATTGGAGTGELFF.

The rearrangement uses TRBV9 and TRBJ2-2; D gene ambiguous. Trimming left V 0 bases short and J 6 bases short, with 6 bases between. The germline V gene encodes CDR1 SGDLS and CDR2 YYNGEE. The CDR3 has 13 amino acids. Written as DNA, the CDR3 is TGTGCCAGCAGCGTAGCTGAAGCCGGGGAGCTGTTTTTT. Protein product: CASSVAEAGELFF.

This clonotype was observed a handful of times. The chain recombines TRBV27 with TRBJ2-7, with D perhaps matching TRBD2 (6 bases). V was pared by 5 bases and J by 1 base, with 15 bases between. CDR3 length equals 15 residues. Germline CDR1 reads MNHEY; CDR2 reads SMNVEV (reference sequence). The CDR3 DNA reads TGTGCCAGCAGTGGACTCGGGGGTGGGTCCTACGAGCAGTACTTC. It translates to CASSGLGGGSYEQYF.

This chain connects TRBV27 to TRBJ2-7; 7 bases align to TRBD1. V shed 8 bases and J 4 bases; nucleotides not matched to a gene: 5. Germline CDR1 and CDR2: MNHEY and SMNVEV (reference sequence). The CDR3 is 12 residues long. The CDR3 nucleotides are TGTGCCAGCGGCGGACAGGATTACGAGCAGTACTTC. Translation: CASGGQDYEQYF.

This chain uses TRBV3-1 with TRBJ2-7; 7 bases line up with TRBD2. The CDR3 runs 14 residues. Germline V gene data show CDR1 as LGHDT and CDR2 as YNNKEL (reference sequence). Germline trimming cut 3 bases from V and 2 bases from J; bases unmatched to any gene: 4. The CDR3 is CASSQGRAAYEQYF. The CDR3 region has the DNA TGTGCCAGCAGCCAGGGGAGGGCAGCCTACGAGCAGTACTTC.

The CDR3 bases are TGTGCCAGCACAACCGCAGGGGGTTGGAACACTGAAGCTTTCTTT. It codes for CASTTAGGWNTEAFF. This chain joins TRBV2 and TRBJ1-1; 7 bases map to TRBD1. The ends lost 7 bases at V and 1 base at J; junction bases unmatched: 9. Per the germline V gene, CDR1 is SNHLY and CDR2 is FYNNEI. The CDR3 extends over 15 amino acids.

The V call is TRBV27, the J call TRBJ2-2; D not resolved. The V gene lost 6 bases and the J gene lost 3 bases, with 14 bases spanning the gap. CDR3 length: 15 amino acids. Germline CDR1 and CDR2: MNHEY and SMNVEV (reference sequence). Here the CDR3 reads CASRPSRFYTGELFF. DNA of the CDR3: TGTGCCAGCAGGCCTTCAAGGTTCTACACCGGGGAGCTGTTTTTT.

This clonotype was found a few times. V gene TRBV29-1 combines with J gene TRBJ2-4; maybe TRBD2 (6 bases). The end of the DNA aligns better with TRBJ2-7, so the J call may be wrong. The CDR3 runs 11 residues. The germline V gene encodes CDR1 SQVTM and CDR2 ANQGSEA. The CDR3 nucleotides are TGCAGCGTTGTAGCGGAGTACGAGCAGTACTTC. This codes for CSVVAEYEQYF.

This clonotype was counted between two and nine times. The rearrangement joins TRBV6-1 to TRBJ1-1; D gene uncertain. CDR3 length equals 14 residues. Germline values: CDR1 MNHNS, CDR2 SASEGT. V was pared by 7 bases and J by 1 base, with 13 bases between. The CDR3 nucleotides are TGTGCCAGCATACTAGGAGTCCAGAACACTGAAGCTTTCTTT. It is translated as CASILGVQNTEAFF.

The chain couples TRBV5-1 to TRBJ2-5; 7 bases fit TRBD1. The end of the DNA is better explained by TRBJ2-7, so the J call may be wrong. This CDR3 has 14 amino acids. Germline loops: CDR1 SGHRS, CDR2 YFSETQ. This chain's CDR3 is CASSLRQGPDEQYF. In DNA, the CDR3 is TGCGCCAGCAGCCTAAGACAGGGCCCCGACGAGCAGTACTTC.

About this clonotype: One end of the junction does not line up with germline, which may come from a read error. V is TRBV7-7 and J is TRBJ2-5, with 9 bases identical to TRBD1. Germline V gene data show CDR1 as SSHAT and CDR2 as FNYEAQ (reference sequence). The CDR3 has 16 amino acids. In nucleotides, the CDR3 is TGTGCTAGCAGCTTAGCGCCAACAGGGGGCGGGGAGACCCAGTACTTC. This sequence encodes CASSLAPTGGGETQYF. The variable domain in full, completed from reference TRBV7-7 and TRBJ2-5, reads GAGVSQSPRYKVTKRGQDVTLRCDPISSHATLYWYQQALGQGPEFLTYFNYEAQPDKSGLPSDRFSAERPEGSISTLTIQRTEQRDSAMYRCASSLAPTGGGETQYFGPGTRLLVL.

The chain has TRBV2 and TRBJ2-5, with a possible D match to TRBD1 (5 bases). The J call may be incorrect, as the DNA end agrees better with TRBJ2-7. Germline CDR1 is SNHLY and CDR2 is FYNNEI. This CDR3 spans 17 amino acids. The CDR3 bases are TGTGCCAGCAGTGCCTCAGTCCTACAGGTCCCCCACTACGAGCAGTACTTC. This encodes CASSASVLQVPHYEQYF.

CDR3 region: CASSESELIVAKNIQYF. In DNA, the CDR3 is TGTGCCAGCAGTGAAAGCGAGCTCATCGTGGCCAAAAACATTCAGTACTTC. The chain employs TRBV2 and TRBJ2-4; D is unclear. The ends were cut back, 2 bases at V and 1 base at J, with 15 bases in the middle. From germline, CDR1 is SNHLY and CDR2 FYNNEI. There are 17 residues in the CDR3.

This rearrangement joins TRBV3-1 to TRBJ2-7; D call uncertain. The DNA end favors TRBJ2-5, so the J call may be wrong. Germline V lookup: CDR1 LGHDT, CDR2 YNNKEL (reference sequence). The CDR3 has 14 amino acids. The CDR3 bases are TGTGCCAGCAGCCAAGGAAGGGCCCCTAAGACCCAGTACTTC. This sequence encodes CASSQGRAPKTQYF.

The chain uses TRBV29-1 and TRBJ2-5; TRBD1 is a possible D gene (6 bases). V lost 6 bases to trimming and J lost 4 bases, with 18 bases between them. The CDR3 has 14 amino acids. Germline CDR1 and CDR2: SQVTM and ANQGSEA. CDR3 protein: CSVARGGPGETQYF. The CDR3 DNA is TGCAGCGTGGCTCGTGGGGGCCCTGGAGAGACCCAGTACTTC.

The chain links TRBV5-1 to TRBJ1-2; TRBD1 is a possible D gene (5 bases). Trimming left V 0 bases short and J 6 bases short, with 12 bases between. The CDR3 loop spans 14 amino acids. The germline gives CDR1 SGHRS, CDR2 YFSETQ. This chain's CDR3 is CASSLARGNHGYTF. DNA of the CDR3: TGCGCCAGCAGCTTGGCCCGGGGGAATCATGGCTACACCTTC.

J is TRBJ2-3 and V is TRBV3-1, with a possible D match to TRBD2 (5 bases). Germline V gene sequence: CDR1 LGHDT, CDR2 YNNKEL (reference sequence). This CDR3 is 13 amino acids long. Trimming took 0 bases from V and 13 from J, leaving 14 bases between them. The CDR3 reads CASSQEGLAQKYF. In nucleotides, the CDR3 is TGTGCCAGCAGCCAAGAAGGGCTAGCCCAAAAGTATTTT.

Here the CDR3 reads CSALGTGGYASYEQYF. The CDR3 coding sequence is TGCAGTGCCCTGGGGACTGGGGGATATGCCTCCTACGAGCAGTACTTC. The chain couples TRBV20-1 to TRBJ2-7; maybe TRBD2 (6 bases). Trimming took 6 bases from V and 0 from J, leaving 21 bases between them. Germline V CDR1 and CDR2: DFQATT, SNEGSKA (reference sequence). The CDR3 length is 16 residues.

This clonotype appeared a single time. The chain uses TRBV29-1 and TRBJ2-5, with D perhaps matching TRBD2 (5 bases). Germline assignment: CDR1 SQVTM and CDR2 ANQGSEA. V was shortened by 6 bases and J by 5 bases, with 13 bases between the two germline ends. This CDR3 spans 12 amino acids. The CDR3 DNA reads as TGCAGCGTCCTAGCATTCGCCGAGACCCAGTACTTC. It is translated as CSVLAFAETQYF. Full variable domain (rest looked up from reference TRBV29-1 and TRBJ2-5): SAVISQKPSRDICQRGTSLTIQCQVDSQVTMMFWYRQQPGQSLTLIATANQGSEATYESGFVIDKFPISRPNLTFSTLTVSNMSPEDSSIYLCSVLAFAETQYFGPGTRLLVL.

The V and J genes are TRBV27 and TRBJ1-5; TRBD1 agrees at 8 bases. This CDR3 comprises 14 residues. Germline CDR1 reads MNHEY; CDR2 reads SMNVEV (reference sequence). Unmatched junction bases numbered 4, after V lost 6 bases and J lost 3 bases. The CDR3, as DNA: TGTGCCAGCAGATCGGGACAGGACAATCAGCCCCAGCATTTT. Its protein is CASRSGQDNQPQHF.

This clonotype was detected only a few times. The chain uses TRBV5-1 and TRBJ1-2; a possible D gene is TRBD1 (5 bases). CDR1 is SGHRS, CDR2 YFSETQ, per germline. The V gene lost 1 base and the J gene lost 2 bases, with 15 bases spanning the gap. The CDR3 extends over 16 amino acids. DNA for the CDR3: TGCGCCAGCAGCTTGTTACGGGGGAACGGCAACTATGGCTACACCTTC. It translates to CASSLLRGNGNYGYTF.

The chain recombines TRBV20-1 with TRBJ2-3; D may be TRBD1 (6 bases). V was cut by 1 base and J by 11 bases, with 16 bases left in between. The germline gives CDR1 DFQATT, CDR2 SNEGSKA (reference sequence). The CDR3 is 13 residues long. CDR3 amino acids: CSARVEQGDGQYF. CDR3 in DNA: TGCAGTGCTAGAGTCGAACAGGGCGATGGGCAGTATTTT.

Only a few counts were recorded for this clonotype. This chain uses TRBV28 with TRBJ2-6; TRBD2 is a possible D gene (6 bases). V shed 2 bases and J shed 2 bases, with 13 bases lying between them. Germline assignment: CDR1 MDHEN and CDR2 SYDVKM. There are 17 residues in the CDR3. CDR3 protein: CASSLTQLAPGANVLTF. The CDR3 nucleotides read TGTGCCAGCAGTTTAACCCAGCTAGCGCCTGGGGCCAACGTCCTGACTTTC. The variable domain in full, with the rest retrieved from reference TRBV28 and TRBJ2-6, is DVKVTQSSRYLVKRTGEKVFLECVQDMDHENMFWYRQDPGLGLRLIYFSYDVKMKEKGDIPEGYSVSREKKERFSLILESASTNQTSMYLCASSLTQLAPGANVLTFGAGSRLTVL.

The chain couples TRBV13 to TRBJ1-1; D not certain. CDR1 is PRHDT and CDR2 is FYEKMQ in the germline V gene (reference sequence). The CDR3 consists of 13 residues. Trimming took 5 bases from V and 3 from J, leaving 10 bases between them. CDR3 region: CASSVESDTEAFF. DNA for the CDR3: TGTGCCAGCAGCGTAGAGTCTGACACTGAAGCTTTCTTT.

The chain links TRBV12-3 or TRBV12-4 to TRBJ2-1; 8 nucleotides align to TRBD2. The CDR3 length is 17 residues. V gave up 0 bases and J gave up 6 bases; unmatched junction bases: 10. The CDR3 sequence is CASSLARLRLASNEQFF. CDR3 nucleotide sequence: TGTGCCAGCAGTTTAGCACGGCTGAGACTAGCGAGCAATGAGCAGTTCTTC.

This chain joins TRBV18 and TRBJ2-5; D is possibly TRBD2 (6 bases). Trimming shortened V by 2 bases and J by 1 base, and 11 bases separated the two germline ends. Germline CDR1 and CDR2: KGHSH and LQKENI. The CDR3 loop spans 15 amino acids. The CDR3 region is CASSPTWGVQETQYF. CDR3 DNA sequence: TGTGCCAGCTCACCAACCTGGGGGGTCCAAGAGACCCAGTACTTC.